The 2 T cell receptor beta chains below were found in one sample sequenced in a study of T-cell reconstitution after alpha-beta-depleted transplantation in children. During its preparation, the TCRbeta library received unique molecular identifiers. Each CDR3 protein gets one entry after TCRdb re-called the PCR reads with MiXCR. The data hold around 410,000 distinct CDR3 sequences, with approximately 11% observed a single time. The sequencing here drew on PBMCs from the stem cell graft donor, taken from the stem cell graft. Every receptor here comes from a human donor who donated a stem cell graft to a child with acute myeloid leukemia.

The V gene is TRBV5-4, the J gene TRBJ2-3; 11 bases are a match to TRBD2. CDR3 length: 15 residues. Trimming took 1 base from V and 4 from J; bases not matched to a gene: 2. Per germline, CDR1 SGHNT and CDR2 YYREEE (reference sequence). CDR3 nucleotide sequence: TGTGCCAGCAGCTTGAAACTAGCGGGGGCAGATACGCAGTATTTT. Translation: CASSLKLAGADTQYF.

This clonotype was seen just once. The V and J genes are TRBV4-3 and TRBJ2-7, with 7 bases that match TRBD2. Looked up from germline, CDR1 is LGHNA and CDR2 is YSLEER. Germline trimming cut 1 base from V and 4 bases from J; bases unmatched to any gene: 10. The CDR3 totals 16 residues. The chain's CDR3 is CASSQGPTGEGYEQYF. The CDR3 DNA follows: TGCGCCAGCAGCCAAGGCCCCACCGGGGAGGGGTACGAGCAGTACTTC.